This TCR beta chain was identified during a study of cytomegalovirus exposure and HLA in healthy donors. Study results and limitations: Researchers had no immune exposure information except CMV serostatus available. There were a few CMV-associated chains whose specificity for CMV antigens was confirmed in vitro. Association of approximately 18,000 TCR beta sequences with HLA alleles was found at 0.05 false discovery rate in a later analysis.

A multiplex PCR was run with 60 Vbeta primers and 13 Jbeta primers. Profiled with immunoSEQ multiplex PCR; TCRdb holds only in-frame clones, not every one. The data contain fewer than 130,000 clones, approximately 83% of them singletons. Note on this clone: No antigen is known for it.

CDR3 size: 18 residues. The chain has TRBV21-1 and TRBJ2-3; the D segment call TRBD2 is taken from the table without a DNA check. TRBV21-1 is a known pseudogene. The sample was PBMCs. This clonotype originated in a middle-aged man in good health and CMV-seronegative. The DNA of the CDR3 is TGTGCCAGCAGCTTCCGACCGGGACTAGCGGGGTGGGAAGATACGCAGTATTTT. This gives the protein CASSFRPGLAGWEDTQYF.